Sequencing of this T cell receptor beta chain was carried out in a study of T-cell memory formation after mild COVID-19. Background on the study: The TCR clusters were mostly specific to one donor.

TCRdb processed the 5' RACE reads anew with MiXCR; each CDR3 protein has one entry. The sample holds around 400,000 distinct CDR3 sequences; about 24% are singletons and the top ten take around 9%. Only one count was recorded for this clonotype. The antigen is not known. CDR1 is SGHAT and CDR2 is FQNNGV in the germline V gene. V dropped 1 base and J dropped 8 bases, with 17 bases sitting between them. The CDR3 totals 15 residues. Study-wide results and limits: Clones that contracted from day 15 to 85 were balanced CD4/CD8, while later expanders leaned CD4+.

This chain links TRBV11-2 with TRBJ1-2; D not resolved. This receptor was obtained from an adult woman who had mild COVID-19 (a few samples of this study predate the infection). Cell type and time point are not known. The sequenced material came from PBMCs or a T cell subset sorted from them (not recorded which). CDR3 sequence reads: CASSLGLELKRGYTF. CDR3 coding DNA: TGTGCCAGCAGCTTAGGTTTGGAGCTAAAAAGGGGCTACACCTTC.